The clone carrying this T cell receptor (beta chain) was recorded only once. Its matching antigen is unknown. These data originate in a study of cytomegalovirus exposure and HLA in healthy donors. In the study overall: Earlier work reported 100 million to 130 million unique TCR beta sequences from about 179 million T cells.

Study observations and caveats: Sequencing had likely introduced a cluster of highly shared sequence variants as an artifact. Cytomegalovirus association was listed for 150 or so TCR beta chains. Among TCR sequences, most were rare, though some public TCRs appeared in many donors.

Primers: 60 Vbeta forward and 13 Jbeta reverse. Assay: immunoSEQ multiplex PCR; the TCRdb copy retains only in-frame clones and omits some. The sample gives about 94,000 clones, more than 60% of which show up once; 3.9% is in the top ten. V gave up 5 bases and J gave up 2 bases, with 19 bases separating them. Germline CDR1 is SEHNR and CDR2 is FQNEAQ (reference sequence). The CDR3 spans 16 residues. Sequenced input: PBMCs. This sequence originates from a man under 40 in good health and CMV-seronegative. This chain links TRBV7-9 with TRBJ2-7; possibly TRBD2 for D (5 bases). The CDR3 loop reads CASSTFGEGSTYEQYF. DNA of the CDR3: TGTGCCAGCAGCACGTTTGGAGAGGGTTCTACCTACGAGCAGTACTTC.